This TCR beta chain was identified in a study of vaccination and CD4 T cells after COVID-19. Study-wide background: Every participant was given two doses of BNT162b2 or mRNA-1273 vaccine. Overlapping SARS-CoV-2, HCoV-NL63, HCoV-OC43 and HCoV-229E spike peptides stimulated the cells.

CD4+ T cells that had been cultured provided DNA sequenced with the Oncomine TCR Beta short-read assay. One entry per CDR3 protein results from TCRdb running MiXCR on the PCR reads. Of about 15,000 distinct CDR3 sequences listed, 55% to 85% are singletons. This CDR3 is 13 amino acids long. Germline loops: CDR1 MDHEN, CDR2 SYDVKM. The germline V and J ends were trimmed by 1 base and 5 bases, with 8 bases remaining between them. This sample's treatment: approximately nine-day PBMC culture with coronavirus spike peptide pools or control peptides (ViraFEST assay). Every positive PCR date fell between March and December 2020, earlier than the US Alpha, Beta and Delta variants. More than 1.5 million PBMCs per well were cultured with roughly 9.2 IU/ml IL-2 and about 10 ug/ml peptide pools. Note on this clonotype: Its antigen is currently unknown.

The sequencing sample was made of CD4+ T cells from blood, cultured in vitro. V gene TRBV28 combines with J gene TRBJ1-1; TRBD1 might be the D (6 bases). The origin of this receptor is a human donor who had recovered from COVID-19. In DNA form, the CDR3 reads TGTGCCAGCAGTTTATTGCAGGGGACTGAAGCTTTCTTT. Translation gives CASSLLQGTEAFF.